This T cell receptor (beta chain) was observed in a study of cytomegalovirus exposure and HLA in healthy donors. Study-level information: Around 89 million unique TCRs from HLA-typed donors made up an early data release. Study-level findings and limits: A later look showed TCR association rates differing by HLA locus, highest for DRB1 and lowest for HLA-C. It was 164 TCR beta chains that were listed as cytomegalovirus-associated. Because they were indistinguishable, some V segments, including TRBV6-2 and TRBV6-3, were excluded.

This CDR3 contains 15 residues. Germline-derived CDR1 and CDR2 are SGHDT and YYEEEE. V lost 4 bases and J lost 8, with 16 bases in between. PCR amplification relied on 60 Vbeta primers (plus 13 Jbeta primers). Only in-frame clones appear in the TCRdb table, and some are missing; sequencing was by immunoSEQ multiplex PCR. The sample yields about 160,000 clones, just under 80% seen once. This clone showed up just a few times. The antigen is not known. The sequence was obtained from a young man in good health and CMV-seronegative. The sequencing sample was made of PBMCs. The chain employs TRBV5-6 and TRBJ1-6; D is perhaps TRBD1 (5 bases). The chain's CDR3 is CASSGGARPDSPLHF. DNA of the CDR3: TGTGCCAGCAGCGGAGGGGCCAGACCAGATTCACCCCTCCACTTT.